Included here is one T cell receptor (beta chain) sequence, with context. It has no known antigen specificity. Per-base qualities were not stored, and no clone one base away is much larger. The sample belongs to a study of Graves' ophthalmopathy and Graves' hyperthyroidism (dated by TCRdb to the late 2010s). The study in broad terms: Stable hyperthyroidism was defined as no progression to ophthalmopathy within 18 months of follow-up. The study used signatures of the TCR beta repertoire to tell Graves' ophthalmopathy apart from Graves' hyperthyroidism and to predict which patients would progress to ophthalmopathy. In total, under 150 blood samples were TCR-sequenced: under 45 ophthalmopathy, some 75 hyperthyroidism and roughly 17 hyperthyroidism-to-ophthalmopathy patients. A discovery set of 100 or so patients (43 ophthalmopathy, around 57 stable hyperthyroidism) was enrolled to explore V-J signatures distinguishing ophthalmopathy from hyperthyroidism. For independent validation, a separate cohort was made up of 18 to 20 hyperthyroidism patients plus 17 patients who later progressed from hyperthyroidism to ophthalmopathy. In six hyperthyroidism patients, the T-cell repertoire of thyroid tissue was compared with the T-cell repertoire of blood. Following sample collection, hyperthyroidism patients were given methimazole at a starting dose of 30 mg daily, and ophthalmopathy patients were given high-dose intravenous methylprednisolone.

The study at large found these results: Most expanded thyroid clonotypes with frequency above 0.001 were also detected in blood, suggesting blood repertoires may reflect the thyroid immune response. In validation, the model predicted ophthalmopathy progression with about 71% sensitivity and around 72% specificity; roughly 11 predicted patients were CT-confirmed with GO in a median of approximately six months. No statistical method was used to set the sample size in advance, and the investigators knew which group each participant was assigned to. In cross-validation, the 13-signature model distinguished ophthalmopathy from stable hyperthyroidism with about 90% sensitivity and around 83% specificity, while in the test set the corresponding values were about 79% and 69%.

For repertoire sequencing, TCR beta CDR3 regions were amplified from RNA transcripts. The first round was an RT-PCR using HTBI primers with the Qiagen OneStep RT-PCR kit, and this first round was followed by a second-round multiplex PCR, then size selection and purification. Libraries were sequenced on an Illumina HiSeq2000 using paired-end 100 bp reads. The source study handled its data this way. SOAPnuke was used to process the reads, throwing out any read that had adapters, had uncalled bases, had a mean Phred below 15, or lacked an exact constant-primer or identifier match. COPE v1.2.5 was used to merge the high-quality paired reads. Each unique nucleotide sequence was defined as a clonotype, and clonotypes were aligned to IMGT TRB V, D and J references with MiTCR v1.1. The analysis was limited to V-J combinations with a frequency above 0.0001, which together covered 99.2% of the repertoires. For each V-J combination, a TCR clonal expansion and chaos score was defined as the ratio of F50 clonal expansion to chaos observed in the TCRdist matrix. Welch's t-statistics and random forest were used to reduce features to 13 V-J combinations, which were fed into a naive Bayes classifier. The Morisita-Horn index was used to measure how similar the thyroid and blood repertoires were. TCRdb took the public reads, trimmed them with fastp at Q25, ran MiXCR for clone calling and kept in-frame beta chains. When rows share a CDR3 protein, they turn into one entry using the most common DNA and genes. These V and J calls originate from TCRdb's pipeline instead of the authors' own analysis. The sample table holds over a million distinct CDR3 sequences, of which about 35% were seen once. The top ten clonotypes cover over 8.5% of the sample.

The hyperthyroidism patients were 18 to 65 years old and newly diagnosed, with a disease duration of less than 2 months. Anyone with other autoimmune diseases, uncontrolled infections, pregnancy or lactation was excluded from the study. Diagnosis was based on clinical symptoms, serum thyroxine, TRAb, thyroid ultrasound and orbital computed tomography. Trizol reagent was used to extract the total RNA, and its quality was then checked on an Agilent 2100 Bioanalyzer. Sequencing was carried out using peripheral blood or thyroid tissue (not recorded which). The receptor comes from an adult man with Graves' hyperthyroidism.

For the CDR3, the sequence is CASSPGGGMSTEAFF. In nucleotides, the sequence is TGCGCCAGCAGCCCTGGTGGGGGCATGAGCACTGAAGCTTTCTTT. The chain couples TRBV5-1 to TRBJ1-1; matching of 6 bases hints at TRBD1 as the D gene. The germline V gene gives CDR1 as SGHRS and CDR2 as YFSETQ. The CDR3 spans 15 residues, from the cysteine through the phenylalanine. Only the CDR3 DNA stays, 45 bases, in frame from base 1. Cut back by 4 bases and 4 bases, the V and J ends lie 17 bases apart.